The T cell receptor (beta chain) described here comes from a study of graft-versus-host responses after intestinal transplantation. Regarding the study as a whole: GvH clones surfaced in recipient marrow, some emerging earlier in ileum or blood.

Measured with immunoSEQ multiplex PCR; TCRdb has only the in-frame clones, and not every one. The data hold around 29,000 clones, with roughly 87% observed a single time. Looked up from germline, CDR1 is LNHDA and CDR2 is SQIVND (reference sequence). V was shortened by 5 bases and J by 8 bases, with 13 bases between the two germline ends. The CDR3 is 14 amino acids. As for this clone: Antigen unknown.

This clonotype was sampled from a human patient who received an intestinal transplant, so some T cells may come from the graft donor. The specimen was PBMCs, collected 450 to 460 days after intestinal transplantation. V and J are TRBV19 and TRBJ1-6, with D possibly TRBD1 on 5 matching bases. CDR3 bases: TGTGCCAGTAGTGCCGGACATTTTGATTCACCCCTCCACTTT. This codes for CASSAGHFDSPLHF.